This T cell receptor (beta chain) originates from a study of T cells in Graves' hyperthyroidism and ophthalmopathy. Turning to the study itself: Peripheral blood samples were taken at initial diagnosis, prior to any treatment. Regarding the study as a whole: Clonotypes that were expanded in thyroid above 0.001 mostly appeared in blood too. Ophthalmopathy was model-predicted a median around 6.7 months pre-onset.

Amplification targeted TCR beta CDR3 regions from RNA transcripts. HTBI primers drove first-round RT-PCR of the TCR CDR3. MiXCR, run by TCRdb on the multiplex PCR reads, gives a single entry per CDR3 protein. In the table there are 540,000 or so distinct CDR3 sequences, more than 15% of which are singletons. Details on this clonotype: Antigen unknown.

The length of the CDR3 is 9 residues. Germline values: CDR1 MNHEY, CDR2 SMNVEV (reference sequence). The V gene lost 10 bases and the J gene lost 12 bases, with 10 bases spanning the gap. The diagnostic basis comprised clinical symptoms, serum thyroxine and TRAb, thyroid ultrasound and orbital computed tomography. The chain has TRBV27 and TRBJ2-1; possible D gene TRBD2, 5 bases. Sample: blood. This receptor was obtained from a woman in her 30s with Graves' hyperthyroidism. The CDR3 loop reads CAIGKGQFF. CDR3 sequence (DNA): TGTGCCATCGGGAAGGGGCAGTTCTTC.